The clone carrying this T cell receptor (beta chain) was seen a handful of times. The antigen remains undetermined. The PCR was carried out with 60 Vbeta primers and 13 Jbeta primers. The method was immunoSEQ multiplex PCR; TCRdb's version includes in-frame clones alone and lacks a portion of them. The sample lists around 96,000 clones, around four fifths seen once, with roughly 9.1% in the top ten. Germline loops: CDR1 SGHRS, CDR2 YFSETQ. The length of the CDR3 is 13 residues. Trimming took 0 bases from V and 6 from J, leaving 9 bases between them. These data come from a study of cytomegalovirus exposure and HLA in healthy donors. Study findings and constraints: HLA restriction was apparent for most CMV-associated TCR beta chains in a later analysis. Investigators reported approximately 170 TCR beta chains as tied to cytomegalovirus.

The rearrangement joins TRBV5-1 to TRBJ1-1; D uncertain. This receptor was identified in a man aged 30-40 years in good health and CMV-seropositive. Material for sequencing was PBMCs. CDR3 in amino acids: CASSLAGISEAFF. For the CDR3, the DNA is TGCGCCAGCAGCTTGGCCGGGATTTCTGAAGCTTTCTTT.